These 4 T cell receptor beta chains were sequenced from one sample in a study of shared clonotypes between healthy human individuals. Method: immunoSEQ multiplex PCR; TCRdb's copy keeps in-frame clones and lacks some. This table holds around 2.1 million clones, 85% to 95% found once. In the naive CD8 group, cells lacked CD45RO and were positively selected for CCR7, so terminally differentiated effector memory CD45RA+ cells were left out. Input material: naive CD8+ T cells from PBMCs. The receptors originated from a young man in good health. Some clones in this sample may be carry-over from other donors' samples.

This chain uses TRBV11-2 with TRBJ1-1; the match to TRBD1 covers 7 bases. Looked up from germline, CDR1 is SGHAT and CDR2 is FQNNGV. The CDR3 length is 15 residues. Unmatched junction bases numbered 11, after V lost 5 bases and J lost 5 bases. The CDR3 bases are TGTGCCAGCAGCGGGGGCTCAGGGGGGAGAACTGAAGCTTTCTTT. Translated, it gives CASSGGSGGRTEAFF. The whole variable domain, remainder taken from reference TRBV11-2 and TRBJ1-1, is EAGVAQSPRYKIIEKRQSVAFWCNPISGHATLYWYQQILGQGPKLLIQFQNNGVVDDSQLPKDRFSAERLKGVDSTLKIQPAKLEDSAVYLCASSGGSGGRTEAFFGQGTRLTVV.

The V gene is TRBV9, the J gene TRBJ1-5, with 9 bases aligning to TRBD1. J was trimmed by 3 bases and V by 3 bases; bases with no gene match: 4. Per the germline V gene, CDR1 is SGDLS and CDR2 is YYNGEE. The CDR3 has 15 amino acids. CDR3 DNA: TGTGCCAGCAGCGAAGGACAGGGGTTCAATCAGCCCCAGCATTTT. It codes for CASSEGQGFNQPQHF.

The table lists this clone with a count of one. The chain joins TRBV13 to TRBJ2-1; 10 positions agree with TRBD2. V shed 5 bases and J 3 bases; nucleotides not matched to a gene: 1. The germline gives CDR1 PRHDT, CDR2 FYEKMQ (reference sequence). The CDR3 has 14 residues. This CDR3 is CASSGLAVYNEQFF. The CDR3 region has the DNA TGTGCCAGCAGCGGACTAGCGGTCTACAATGAGCAGTTCTTC. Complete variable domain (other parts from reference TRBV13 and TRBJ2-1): AAGVIQSPRHLIKEKRETATLKCYPIPRHDTVYWYQQGPGQDPQFLISFYEKMQSDKGSIPDRFSAQQFSDYHSELNMSSLELGDSALYFCASSGLAVYNEQFFGPGTRLTVL.

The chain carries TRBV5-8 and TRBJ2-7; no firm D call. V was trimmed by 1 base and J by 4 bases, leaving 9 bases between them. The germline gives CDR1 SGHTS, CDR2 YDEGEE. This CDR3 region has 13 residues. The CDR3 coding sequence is TGTGCCAGCAGCTTGCTGGTAGGGTACGAGCAGTACTTC. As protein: CASSLLVGYEQYF.